The 8 T cell receptor beta chains reported below all come from one sample, sequenced in a study of CD8 T cells in Susac syndrome. Reverse transcription of roughly 0.5 to 1 ug RNA used random hexamers. TCRdb re-derived calls from the immunoSEQ multiplex PCR reads in MiXCR, one entry per CDR3 protein. The table has fewer than 60,000 distinct CDR3 sequences, approximately 95% seen once. Sequencing was performed on CD8+ T cells from PBMCs. Receptors originate from a human donor with Susac syndrome.

The chain has TRBV29-1 and TRBJ2-7; the D gene could be TRBD1 or TRBD2 (5 bases each). This CDR3 region has 13 residues. Trimming left V 6 bases short and J 1 base short, with 13 bases between. Germline assignment: CDR1 SQVTM and CDR2 ANQGSEA. Written as DNA, the CDR3 is TGCAGCGTAGCCTCGGGGCTATCCTACGAGCAGTACTTC. It encodes CSVASGLSYEQYF.

The V gene is TRBV29-1, the J gene TRBJ2-2; a weak D match, TRBD1 (5 bases). CDR3 length: 15 residues. V was pared by 6 bases and J by 6 bases, with 20 bases between. CDR1 is SQVTM, CDR2 ANQGSEA, per germline. The CDR3: CSVGPGHKTPGELFF. CDR3 DNA sequence: TGCAGCGTGGGCCCCGGACATAAAACCCCCGGGGAGCTGTTTTTT.

The rearrangement uses TRBV20-1 and TRBJ2-5, with D possibly matching TRBD2 (6 bases). Trimming removed 5 bases at V and 10 bases at J, with 32 bases between. This CDR3 has 17 amino acids. CDR1 and CDR2 from the germline V gene are DFQATT and SNEGSKA (reference sequence). The CDR3 here is CSADAPSAVRRTGDQYF. The DNA for the CDR3 is TGCAGTGCTGATGCCCCCTCGGCAGTCCGTCGCACGGGGGACCAGTACTTC.

The chain links TRBV11-2 to TRBJ2-7, with D uncertain. The V end was cut by 6 bases, the J end by 4 bases, with 7 bases between. The CDR3 spans 11 residues. Germline V gene lookup returns CDR1 SGHAT and CDR2 FQNNGV. CDR3 sequence reads: CASRDPYEQYF. The CDR3 DNA reads TGTGCCAGCAGGGACCCTTACGAGCAGTACTTC. The entire variable domain, with the rest obtained from reference TRBV11-2 and TRBJ2-7, is as follows: EAGVAQSPRYKIIEKRQSVAFWCNPISGHATLYWYQQILGQGPKLLIQFQNNGVVDDSQLPKDRFSAERLKGVDSTLKIQPAKLEDSAVYLCASRDPYEQYFGPGTRLTVT.

The chain combines TRBV4-1 with TRBJ2-5; TRBD2 matches at 10 bases. After removal of 0 bases from V and 2 bases from J, the junction contained 9 bases not matched to a gene. This CDR3 is 18 amino acids long. The V gene's germline CDR1 is MGHRA and CDR2 YSYEKL. CDR3 protein: CASSQEPSGGRPQETQYF. CDR3 DNA: TGCGCCAGCAGCCAAGAGCCTAGCGGGGGAAGACCTCAAGAGACCCAGTACTTC.

This sequence joins TRBV20-1 and TRBJ2-7; TRBD1 is a possible D gene (5 bases). Per the germline V gene, CDR1 is DFQATT and CDR2 is SNEGSKA (reference sequence). The CDR3 consists of 13 residues. V lost 6 bases, J lost 3 bases, and 15 bases lay in between. The CDR3 DNA is TGCAGTGCCCGCAAGGCCAGGGACTACGAGCAGTACTTC. This codes for CSARKARDYEQYF.

The CDR3: CASSSEDRGFYEQYF. CDR3 nucleotide sequence: TGCGCCAGCAGTTCCGAAGACAGGGGGTTCTACGAGCAGTACTTC. This chain connects TRBV5-1 to TRBJ2-7, with 9 bases fitting TRBD1. J gave up 3 bases and V 5 bases, and 9 bases lay outside the gene matches. Germline loops: CDR1 SGHRS, CDR2 YFSETQ. The CDR3 runs 15 residues.

The CDR3, as DNA: TGTGCCAGCAGCCCTTATGGGACAGGGGGCAAGGGCTACACCTTC. It yields the protein CASSPYGTGGKGYTF. This sequence joins TRBV13 and TRBJ1-2; 12 bases match TRBD1. J gave up 8 bases and V 5 bases, and 9 bases lay outside the gene matches. This CDR3 spans 15 amino acids. Germline CDR1 and CDR2: PRHDT and FYEKMQ (reference sequence).